This T cell receptor beta chain originates from a study of blood T cell repertoires in COVID-19. Across the whole study: Samples taken during acute and convalescent COVID-19 were collected in the United States, Italy and Spain. PBMCs, B-cell-depleted T cells, or T cells provided the cDNA or gDNA that made up the material.

In the authors' methods: Estimation of nucleated cell counts relied on the amplification of reference gene primers. The method was immunoSEQ multiplex PCR; TCRdb's version includes in-frame clones alone and lacks a portion of them. V, J and clone size reflect that table, while D and trimming were determined from the DNA. The table lists a few hundred thousand clones, about 91% of them singletons. This clone was detected once. The clonotype was recovered from a woman under 40 who had recovered from COVID-19. Sequencing used peripheral blood.

The CDR3 is CAGSRQGGTDTQYF. The CDR3 DNA sequence: TGTGCCGGAAGTCGACAGGGTGGCACAGATACGCAGTATTTT. The chain couples TRBV2 to TRBJ2-3, with 7 bases identical to TRBD1. Per the germline V gene, CDR1 is SNHLY and CDR2 is FYNNEI. CDR3 length: 14 amino acids. V gave up 11 bases and J gave up 1 base; unmatched junction bases: 9. Drawing the rest from reference TRBV2 and TRBJ2-3, the complete variable domain is EPEVTQTPSHQVTQMGQEVILRCVPISNHLYFYWYRQILGQKVEFLVSFYNNEISEKSEIFDDQFSVERPDGSNFTLKIRSTKLEDSAMYFCAGSRQGGTDTQYFGPGTRLTVL.